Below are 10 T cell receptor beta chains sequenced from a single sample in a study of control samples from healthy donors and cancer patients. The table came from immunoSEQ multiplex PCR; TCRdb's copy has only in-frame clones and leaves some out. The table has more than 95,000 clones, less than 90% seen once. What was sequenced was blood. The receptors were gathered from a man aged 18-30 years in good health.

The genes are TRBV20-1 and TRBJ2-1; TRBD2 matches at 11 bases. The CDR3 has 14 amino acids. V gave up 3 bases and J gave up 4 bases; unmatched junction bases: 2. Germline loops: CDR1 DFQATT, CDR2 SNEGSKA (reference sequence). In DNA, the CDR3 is TGCAGTGCTAGTGGGACTAGCGGTTACAATGAGCAGTTCTTC. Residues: CSASGTSGYNEQFF.

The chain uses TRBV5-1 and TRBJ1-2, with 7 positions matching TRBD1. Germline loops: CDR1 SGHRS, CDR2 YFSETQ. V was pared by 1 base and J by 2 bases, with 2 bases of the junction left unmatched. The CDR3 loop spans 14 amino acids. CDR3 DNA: TGCGCCAGCAGCTTGACACAGGGGAACTATGGCTACACCTTC. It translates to CASSLTQGNYGYTF.

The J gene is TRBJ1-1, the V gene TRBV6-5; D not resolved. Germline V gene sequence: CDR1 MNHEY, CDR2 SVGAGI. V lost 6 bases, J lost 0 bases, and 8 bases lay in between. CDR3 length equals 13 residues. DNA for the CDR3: TGTGCCAGCAGGGAGGAGTTGAACACTGAAGCTTTCTTT. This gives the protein CASREELNTEAFF.

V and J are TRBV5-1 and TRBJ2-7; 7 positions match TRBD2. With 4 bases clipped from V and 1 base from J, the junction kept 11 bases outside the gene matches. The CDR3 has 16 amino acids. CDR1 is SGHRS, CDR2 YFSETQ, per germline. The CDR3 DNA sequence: TGCGCCAGCAGCAGGGGAGGGACCTCCATATCCTACGAGCAGTACTTC. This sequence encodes CASSRGGTSISYEQYF.

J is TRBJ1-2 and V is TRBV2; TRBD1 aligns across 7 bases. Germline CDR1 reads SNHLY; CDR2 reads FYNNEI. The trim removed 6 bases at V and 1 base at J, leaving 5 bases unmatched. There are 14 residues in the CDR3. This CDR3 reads CASRKDRLNYGYTF. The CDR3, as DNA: TGTGCCAGCAGGAAGGACAGGCTTAACTATGGCTACACCTTC. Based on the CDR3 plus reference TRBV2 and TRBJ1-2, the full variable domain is EPEVTQTPSHQVTQMGQEVILRCVPISNHLYFYWYRQILGQKVEFLVSFYNNEISEKSEIFDDQFSVERPDGSNFTLKIRSTKLEDSAMYFCASRKDRLNYGYTFGSGTRLTVV.

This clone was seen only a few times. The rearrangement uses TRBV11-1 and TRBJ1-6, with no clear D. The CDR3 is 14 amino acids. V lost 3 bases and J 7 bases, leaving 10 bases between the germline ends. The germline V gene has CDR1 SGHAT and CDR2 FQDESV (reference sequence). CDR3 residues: CASSLEVGNSPLHF. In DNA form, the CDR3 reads TGTGCCAGCAGCTTGGAAGTTGGCAATTCACCCCTCCACTTT.

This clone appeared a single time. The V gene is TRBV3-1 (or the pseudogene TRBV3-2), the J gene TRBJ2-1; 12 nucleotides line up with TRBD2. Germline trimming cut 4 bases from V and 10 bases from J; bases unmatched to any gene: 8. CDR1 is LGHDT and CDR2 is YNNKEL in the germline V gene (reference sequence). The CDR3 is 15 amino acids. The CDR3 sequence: CASSPPRTSGTEQFF. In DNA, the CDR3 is TGTGCCAGCAGCCCGCCCCGGACTAGCGGGACCGAGCAGTTCTTC.

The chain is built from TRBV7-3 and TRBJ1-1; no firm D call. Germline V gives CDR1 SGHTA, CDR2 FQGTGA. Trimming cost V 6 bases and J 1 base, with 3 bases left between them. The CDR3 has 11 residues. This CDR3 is CASRGNTEAFF. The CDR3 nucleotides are TGTGCCAGCAGGGGGAACACTGAAGCTTTCTTT.

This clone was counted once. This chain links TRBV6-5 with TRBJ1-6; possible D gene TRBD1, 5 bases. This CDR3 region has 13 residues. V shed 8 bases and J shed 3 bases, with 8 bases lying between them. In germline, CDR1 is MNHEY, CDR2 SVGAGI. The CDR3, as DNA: TGTGCCAGCGAGACAGTCTATAATTCACCCCTCCACTTT. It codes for CASETVYNSPLHF.

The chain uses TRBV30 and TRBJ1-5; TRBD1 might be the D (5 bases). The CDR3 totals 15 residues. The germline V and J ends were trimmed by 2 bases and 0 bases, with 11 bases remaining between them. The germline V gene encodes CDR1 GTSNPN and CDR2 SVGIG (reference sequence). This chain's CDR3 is CAWSRGSNSNQPQHF. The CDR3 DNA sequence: TGTGCCTGGAGTAGGGGCAGCAATAGCAATCAGCCCCAGCATTTT. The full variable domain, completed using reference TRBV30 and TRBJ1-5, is SQTIHQWPATLVQPVGSPLSLECTVEGTSNPNLYWYRQAAGRGLQLLFYSVGIGQISSEVPQNLSASRPQDRQFILSSKKLLLSDSGFYLCAWSRGSNSNQPQHFGDGTRLSIL.